Listed below are T cell receptor beta chains from one sample, sequenced in a study of T cell repertoires in ileal Crohn's disease. Repertoires were generated with immunoSEQ multiplex PCR, while TCRdb's copy carries only in-frame clones and drops some. The sample carries about 7,000 clones, about three quarters recorded once. Material for sequencing was ileal tissue. These receptors all stem from an adult with Crohn's disease. The CDR3 runs from the conserved cysteine through the conserved F or W. A D gene is named only where the DNA matches it firmly. Rows give clone size only sometimes, using once, few, many, or a class for an expanded clone.

j_gene: TRBJ2-7; v_gene: TRBV28; d_gene: TRBD1; abundance: -; CDR3nt: TGTGCCAGCACCGGGACAGGGGTTGAGCAGTACTTC; CDR3aa: CASTGTGVEQYF
j_gene: TRBJ1-6; v_gene: TRBV19; d_gene: TRBD1; abundance: -; CDR3nt: TGTGCCAGTAGCCTTACGACAGGGGGAAATTCACCCCTCCACTTT; CDR3aa: CASSLTTGGNSPLHF
j_gene: TRBJ1-1; v_gene: TRBV2; d_gene: TRBD1; abundance: -; CDR3nt: TGTGCCAGCAGTGAAGTTCCAGGGGGCTTGAACACTGAAGCTTTCTTT; CDR3aa: CASSEVPGGLNTEAFF
j_gene: TRBJ2-1; v_gene: TRBV7-8; d_gene: -; abundance: -; CDR3nt: TGTGCCAGCAGCTTCCCGGGAGAGCAGTTCTTC; CDR3aa: CASSFPGEQFF
j_gene: TRBJ1-2; v_gene: TRBV5-6; d_gene: -; abundance: -; CDR3nt: TGTGCCAGCAGCCCTGTACCAGGGACTAACTATGGCTACACCTTC; CDR3aa: CASSPVPGTNYGYTF
j_gene: TRBJ2-1; v_gene: TRBV4-2; d_gene: -; abundance: -; CDR3nt: TGTGCCAGCAGCCAAGCGAGGGAGGTTATTACAGCTGAGCAGTTCTTC; CDR3aa: CASSQAREVITAEQFF
j_gene: TRBJ1-4; v_gene: TRBV6-1; d_gene: TRBD1; abundance: -; CDR3nt: TGTGCCAGCGAGGGGACAGGGGAGGAAAAACTGTTTTTT; CDR3aa: CASEGTGEEKLFF
j_gene: TRBJ2-7; v_gene: TRBV5-1; d_gene: TRBD2; abundance: -; CDR3nt: TGCGCCAGCAGCCAGGTTTTGGGGGGGACCTACGAGCAGTACTTC; CDR3aa: CASSQVLGGTYEQYF
j_gene: TRBJ1-6; v_gene: TRBV7-6; d_gene: -; abundance: -; CDR3nt: TGTGCCAGCAGCTTAGCGGGGGGGCGGTCACCCCTCCACTTT; CDR3aa: CASSLAGGRSPLHF
j_gene: TRBJ1-2; v_gene: TRBV6-4; d_gene: TRBD1; abundance: -; CDR3nt: TGTGCCAGCAGACCGGACAGGTCGTTCTATGGCTACACCTTC; CDR3aa: CASRPDRSFYGYTF
j_gene: TRBJ1-6; v_gene: TRBV4-3; d_gene: TRBD1; abundance: -; CDR3nt: TGCGCCAGCAGCCAAACTATAACCCGGGACAGGGGGTACCCCCTCCACTTT; CDR3aa: CASSQTITRDRGYPLHF
j_gene: TRBJ2-5; v_gene: TRBV25-1; d_gene: TRBD2; abundance: -; CDR3nt: TGTGCCAGCAGTAGGACTAGCGGGGGGCAAGAGACCCAGTACTTC; CDR3aa: CASSRTSGGQETQYF
j_gene: TRBJ1-2; v_gene: TRBV15; d_gene: -; abundance: -; CDR3nt: TGTGCCACCAGCAGAGATTCGTTCTATGGCTACACCTTC; CDR3aa: CATSRDSFYGYTF
j_gene: TRBJ1-4; v_gene: TRBV11-3; d_gene: TRBD1; abundance: -; CDR3nt: TGTGCCGGCAGCTACGGGACAGAAAATGAAAAACTGTTTTTT; CDR3aa: CAGSYGTENEKLFF
j_gene: TRBJ2-5; v_gene: TRBV4-1; d_gene: TRBD2; abundance: few; CDR3nt: TGCGCCAGCAGCCAAGATTGGAGCGGGGGGGAAGAGACCCAGTACTTC; CDR3aa: CASSQDWSGGEETQYF
j_gene: TRBJ1-1; v_gene: TRBV20-1; d_gene: -; abundance: -; CDR3nt: TGCAGTGCTAGGACAGAACCTGAAGCTTTCTTT; CDR3aa: CSARTEPEAFF
j_gene: TRBJ1-2; v_gene: TRBV4-1; d_gene: -; abundance: medium-sized; CDR3nt: TGCGCCAGCAGCCAAGTTACAGGATCCGACTATGGCTACACCTTC; CDR3aa: CASSQVTGSDYGYTF
j_gene: TRBJ1-2; v_gene: TRBV6-1; d_gene: -; abundance: -; CDR3nt: TGTGCCAGCAGGCGTACAGGAGTTTCTAACTATGGCTACACCTTC; CDR3aa: CASRRTGVSNYGYTF
j_gene: TRBJ1-2; v_gene: TRBV19; d_gene: -; abundance: -; CDR3nt: TGTGCCAGTAGTATAGATCCCCGCTATGGCTACACCTTC; CDR3aa: CASSIDPRYGYTF
j_gene: TRBJ2-3; v_gene: TRBV13; d_gene: TRBD2; abundance: -; CDR3nt: TGTGCCAGCAGCCCTCAGGCTAGCGGGTTCACAGATACGCAGTATTTT; CDR3aa: CASSPQASGFTDTQYF
j_gene: TRBJ1-2; v_gene: TRBV15; d_gene: TRBD1; abundance: -; CDR3nt: TGTGCCACCAGCATCGACAGGGTTATCTATGGCTACACCTTC; CDR3aa: CATSIDRVIYGYTF
j_gene: TRBJ2-2; v_gene: TRBV9; d_gene: -; abundance: -; CDR3nt: TGTGCCAGCAGCGTAGCACAGGGAACCGGGGAGCTGTTTTTT; CDR3aa: CASSVAQGTGELFF